This TCR beta chain is drawn from a study of technical replicates of blood from a handful of donors. The ends were cut back, 6 bases at V and 1 base at J, with 12 bases in the middle. CDR3 size: 14 residues. Germline V gene lookup returns CDR1 SNHLY and CDR2 FYNNEI. This clone was found once. Libraries were prepared by immunoSEQ multiplex PCR; TCRdb keeps only in-frame clonotypes and omits some of them. The table includes tens of thousands of clones, less than 95% detected once. The rearrangement links TRBV2 to TRBJ2-5; D may be TRBD1 (6 bases). The sequenced material came from T cells isolated from PBMCs. The sequence was obtained from a human donor in good health. CDR3 region: CASSLGDIQETQYF. The CDR3, as DNA: TGTGCCAGCAGCTTAGGGGACATCCAAGAGACCCAGTACTTC.